A selection of T cell receptor beta chains follows, all from one sample in a study of OX40 agonist ivuxolimab in advanced cancers. TCRdb keeps only in-frame clones here, not all; method: immunoSEQ multiplex PCR. The sample has 40,000 to 50,000 clones; 80% to 90% are singletons. The sequencing here drew on CD4+ or CD8+ T cells sorted from blood, taken in a trial of the OX40 agonist ivuxolimab. These receptor sequences come from an adult with an advanced solid tumor such as melanoma, head and neck, liver or kidney cancer. The CDR3 runs from the conserved cysteine through the conserved F or W. A D gene is named only where the DNA matches it firmly. Where a row states a size, it is once, few, many or the class of an expanded clone; other rows omit it.

size	V	J	D	CDR3	DNA
NA	TRBV5-8	TRBJ2-1	NA	CASSLPRSTPYNEQFF	TGTGCCAGCAGCTTACCCCGAAGCACCCCTTACAATGAGCAGTTCTTC
NA	TRBV19	TRBJ1-1	NA	CASSPGRGLNTEAFF	TGTGCCAGTAGTCCCGGCAGGGGATTGAACACTGAAGCTTTCTTT
NA	TRBV7-6	TRBJ2-5	NA	CASSLAARLYQETQYF	TGTGCCAGCAGCTTAGCGGCCAGGCTGTACCAAGAGACCCAGTACTTC
NA	TRBV4-2	TRBJ2-3	NA	CASSQRSGGGTDTQYF	TGTGCCAGCAGCCAACGTTCGGGCGGCGGCACAGATACGCAGTATTTT
NA	TRBV9	TRBJ2-7	TRBD2	CASSPDPAGEVEQYF	TGTGCCAGCAGCCCAGACCCCGCGGGGGAGGTCGAGCAGTACTTC
NA	TRBV7-8	TRBJ2-7	NA	CASSMVGGEQYF	TGTGCCAGCAGCATGGTGGGAGGCGAGCAGTACTTC
NA	TRBV7-6	TRBJ2-1	NA	CASSLSLSDEQFF	TGTGCCAGCAGCTTATCCCTCTCCGATGAGCAGTTCTTC
NA	TRBV7-8	TRBJ2-3	NA	CASSLLSGSATDTQYF	TGTGCCAGCAGCCTACTGTCCGGAAGTGCCACAGATACGCAGTATTTT
NA	TRBV7-9	TRBJ2-1	NA	CASSLRGGSWDRSYNEQFF	TGTGCCAGCAGCTTAAGAGGGGGTAGTTGGGATCGATCCTACAATGAGCAGTTCTTC
NA	TRBV7-8	TRBJ1-1	NA	CASRRQLNTEAFF	TGTGCCAGCAGGCGACAGTTGAACACTGAAGCTTTCTTT
NA	TRBV27	TRBJ2-5	NA	CASSYGGGGTETQYF	TGTGCCAGCAGTTACGGTGGAGGGGGCACGGAGACCCAGTACTTC
NA	TRBV10-2	TRBJ1-5	NA	CATATGADSNQPQHF	TGCGCCACCGCAACAGGCGCTGATAGCAATCAGCCCCAGCATTTT
NA	TRBV5-1	TRBJ2-7	TRBD2	CASSLSGGAYEQYF	TGCGCCAGCAGCTTAAGCGGGGGGGCGTACGAGCAGTACTTC
NA	TRBV27	TRBJ1-1	TRBD1	CASRWPQGAEIRNTEAFF	TGTGCCAGCAGATGGCCTCAGGGGGCTGAGATCAGGAACACTGAAGCTTTCTTT
NA	TRBV19	TRBJ2-1	TRBD1	CASSRQGEVYNEQFF	TGTGCCAGTAGCCGACAGGGGGAAGTATACAATGAGCAGTTCTTC
NA	TRBV7-9	TRBJ2-1	TRBD1	CASSPGTGGFF	TGTGCCAGCAGCCCCGGGACAGGGGGTTTCTTC
NA	TRBV7-8	TRBJ1-1	NA	CASSLLDSMNTEAFF	TGTGCCAGCAGCTTACTGGACAGCATGAACACTGAAGCTTTCTTT
once	TRBV13	TRBJ1-2	NA	CASSLGQGIYGYTF	TGTGCCAGCAGCTTAGGGCAGGGGATCTATGGCTACACCTTC
NA	TRBV27	TRBJ2-7	NA	CASSFGAGGSYEQYF	TGTGCCAGCAGTTTTGGGGCGGGTGGCTCCTACGAGCAGTACTTC
NA	TRBV7-9	TRBJ1-1	NA	CASSLSSGVGYEAFF	TGTGCCAGCAGCTTATCATCAGGGGTGGGGTATGAAGCTTTCTTT
once	TRBV7-9	TRBJ2-7	TRBD2	CASSPPGRERGAYEQYF	TGTGCCAGCAGCCCCCCAGGGAGGGAGCGGGGTGCCTACGAGCAGTACTTC
NA	TRBV7-2	TRBJ2-1	NA	CASSSDRRPPSYNEQFF	TGTGCCAGCAGCTCAGATCGCAGGCCCCCCTCCTACAATGAGCAGTTCTTC
NA	TRBV6-4	TRBJ2-1	NA	CASGGTTSEQFF	TGTGCCTCGGGCGGGACAACGAGTGAGCAGTTCTTC
NA	TRBV6-5	TRBJ1-2	NA	CASSSARGPDGYTF	TGTGCCAGCAGCTCCGCGCGGGGGCCGGATGGCTACACCTTC
once	TRBV4-3	TRBJ1-5	NA	CASSQDRNQPQHF	TGCGCCAGCAGCCAAGATAGGAATCAGCCCCAGCATTTT
NA	TRBV10-3	TRBJ2-2	TRBD2	CAISEFVAGAGELFF	TGTGCCATCAGTGAGTTTGTAGCGGGAGCCGGGGAGCTGTTTTTT
NA	TRBV4-1	TRBJ2-5	NA	CASSLTQGQETQYF	TGCGCCAGCAGCCTCACCCAGGGGCAGGAGACCCAGTACTTC
NA	TRBV6-5	TRBJ1-5	NA	CASSPRTGNQPQHF	TGTGCCAGCAGTCCCCGGACTGGGAATCAGCCCCAGCATTTT
NA	TRBV28	TRBJ2-7	NA	CASRLGLYGEQYF	TGTGCCAGCCGTTTGGGCTTGTATGGCGAGCAGTACTTC
NA	TRBV6-1	TRBJ2-3	NA	CASSEWGSFYSSTDTQYF	TGTGCCAGCAGTGAATGGGGTAGCTTTTATTCTAGCACAGATACGCAGTATTTT
NA	TRBV7-8	TRBJ2-2	TRBD1	CASSPGQGGGELFF	TGTGCCAGCAGCCCAGGACAGGGCGGTGGGGAGCTGTTTTTT
few	TRBV4-1	TRBJ1-2	TRBD1	CASSQDTGGGYTF	TGCGCCAGCAGCCAAGATACAGGGGGTGGCTACACCTTC
NA	TRBV27	TRBJ1-3	NA	CASSLFGYPGNTIYF	TGTGCCAGCAGTTTATTTGGGTACCCTGGAAACACCATATATTTT
NA	TRBV30	TRBJ1-2	NA	CAWSLTANYGYTF	TGTGCCTGGAGTCTGACGGCTAACTATGGCTACACCTTC
NA	TRBV6-1	TRBJ2-2	NA	CASSSPRDYTRELFF	TGTGCCAGCAGTTCCCCACGGGATTACACCCGGGAGCTGTTTTTT
NA	TRBV6-5	TRBJ2-7	TRBD1	CASSYSKVTGVYEQYF	TGTGCCAGCAGTTACTCGAAGGTAACAGGGGTCTACGAGCAGTACTTC
NA	TRBV6-5	TRBJ1-6	NA	CASSYVEYF	TGTGCCAGCAGTTACGTAGAGTACTTT
NA	TRBV7-9	TRBJ1-2	NA	CASSLVSGQQYGYTF	TGTGCCAGCAGCTTAGTGAGCGGACAGCAGTATGGCTACACCTTC
NA	TRBV19	TRBJ1-1	NA	CASSIVLLGRTEAFF	TGTGCCAGTAGTATAGTCCTCCTGGGTCGAACTGAAGCTTTCTTT
few	TRBV19	TRBJ2-1	NA	CASSIGGRTPEQFF	TGTGCCAGTAGTATTGGGGGGCGGACTCCTGAGCAGTTCTTC
NA	TRBV15	TRBJ1-4	NA	CATSPRDGPAEKLFF	TGTGCCACCAGCCCCCGGGACGGGCCCGCTGAAAAACTGTTTTTT
NA	TRBV13	TRBJ2-2	TRBD1	CASSLGPRGRSGELFF	TGTGCCAGCAGCTTAGGCCCCAGGGGGCGATCCGGGGAGCTGTTTTTT
NA	TRBV27	TRBJ2-7	NA	CASSALGQPYEQYF	TGTGCCAGCAGTGCTCTCGGACAGCCCTACGAGCAGTACTTC
NA	TRBV15	TRBJ2-2	NA	CATSRGRFGTGELFF	TGTGCCACCAGCCGGGGGCGGTTTGGTACCGGGGAGCTGTTTTTT
NA	TRBV28	TRBJ2-3	TRBD2	CASSLALAGVGSPTDTQYF	TGTGCCAGCAGTTTGGCTCTAGCGGGAGTCGGGTCCCCCACAGATACGCAGTATTTT
NA	TRBV6-5	TRBJ2-5	NA	CASSSMDRYEETQYF	TGTGCCAGCAGTTCTATGGACAGATATGAAGAGACCCAGTACTTC
NA	TRBV4-2	TRBJ1-2	NA	CASSPSGTVYGYTF	TGTGCCAGCAGCCCCTCCGGGACGGTATATGGCTACACCTTC